This T cell receptor (beta chain) came from a study of blood T cell repertoires in COVID-19. Study-level background: Sites across the United States, Italy and Spain contributed samples from acute and convalescent COVID-19. T cells, B-cell-depleted T cells, or PBMCs provided the cDNA or gDNA that served as material.

Germline lookup yields CDR1 MNHEY and CDR2 SVGEGT. V was shortened by 5 bases and J by 2 bases, with 13 bases between the two germline ends. The CDR3 totals 14 residues. Ages ranged from 18 to 89 years, with residence in around 24 US areas. Profiling relied on immunoSEQ multiplex PCR, and the TCRdb table lists in-frame clones only, not all of them. The sample carries over 110,000 clones, roughly 84% recorded once. This clonotype was obtained from a man aged 50-59 years in a cohort exposed to, infected with or recovered from COVID-19 (not recorded which). The V and J genes are TRBV6-2 or TRBV6-3 and TRBJ2-7; possible D gene TRBD1, 6 bases. Sequencing was carried out using PBMCs or T cells enriched from blood (not recorded which). In DNA, the CDR3 is TGTGCCAGCAGTCCGGGACACAAGACCTACGAGCAGTACTTC. This translates into CASSPGHKTYEQYF.